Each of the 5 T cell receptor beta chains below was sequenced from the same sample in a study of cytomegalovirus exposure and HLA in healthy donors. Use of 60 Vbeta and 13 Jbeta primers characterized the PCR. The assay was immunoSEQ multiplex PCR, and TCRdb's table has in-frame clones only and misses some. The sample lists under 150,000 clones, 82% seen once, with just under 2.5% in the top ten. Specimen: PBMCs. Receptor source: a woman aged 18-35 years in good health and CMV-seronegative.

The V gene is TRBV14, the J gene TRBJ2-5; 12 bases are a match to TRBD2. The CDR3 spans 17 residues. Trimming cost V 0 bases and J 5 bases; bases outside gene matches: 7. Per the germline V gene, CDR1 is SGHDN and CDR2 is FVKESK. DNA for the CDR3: TGTGCCAGCAGCCAAGATCGGACTAGCGGGATCTATGAGACCCAGTACTTC. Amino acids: CASSQDRTSGIYETQYF.

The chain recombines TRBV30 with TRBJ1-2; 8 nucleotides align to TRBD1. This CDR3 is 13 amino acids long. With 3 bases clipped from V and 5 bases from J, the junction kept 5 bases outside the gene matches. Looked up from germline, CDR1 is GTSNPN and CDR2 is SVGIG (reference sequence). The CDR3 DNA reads TGTGCCTGGAGGACAGGGGCCCTTTATGGCTACACCTTC. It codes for CAWRTGALYGYTF. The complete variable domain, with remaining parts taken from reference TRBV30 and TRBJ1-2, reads SQTIHQWPATLVQPVGSPLSLECTVEGTSNPNLYWYRQAAGRGLQLLFYSVGIGQISSEVPQNLSASRPQDRQFILSSKKLLLSDSGFYLCAWRTGALYGYTFGSGTRLTVV.

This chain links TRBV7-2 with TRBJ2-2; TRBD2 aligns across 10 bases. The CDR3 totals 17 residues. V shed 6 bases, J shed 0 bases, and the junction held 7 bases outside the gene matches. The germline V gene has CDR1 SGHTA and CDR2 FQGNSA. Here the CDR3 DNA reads TGTGCCAGCAGGAGGCTAGCGGGAGCCGCGAACACCGGGGAGCTGTTTTTT. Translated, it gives CASRRLAGAANTGELFF.

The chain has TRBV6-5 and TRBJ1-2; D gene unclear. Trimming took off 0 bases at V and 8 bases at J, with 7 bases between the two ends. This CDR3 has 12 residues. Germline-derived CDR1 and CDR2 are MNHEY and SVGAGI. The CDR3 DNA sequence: TGTGCCAGCAGTTACTCGCCGGGGGGCTACACCTTC. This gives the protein CASSYSPGGYTF.

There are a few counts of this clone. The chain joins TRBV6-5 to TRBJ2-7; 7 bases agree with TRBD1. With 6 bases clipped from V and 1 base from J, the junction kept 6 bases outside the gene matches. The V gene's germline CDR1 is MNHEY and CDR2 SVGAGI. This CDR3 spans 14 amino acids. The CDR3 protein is CASRTGTVSYEQYF. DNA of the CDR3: TGTGCCAGCAGAACCGGGACAGTGTCCTACGAGCAGTACTTC.